This TCR beta chain was sequenced in a study of blood T cell repertoires in COVID-19. Study overall: Acute and convalescent COVID-19 specimens originated in the United States, Italy and Spain.

Original methodology: Cell counts per sample came from amplifying reference gene primers. Profiling relied on immunoSEQ multiplex PCR, and the TCRdb table lists in-frame clones only, not all of them. The D gene and trimming were derived from the DNA, and the V and J assignments and clone size from that table. The sample has roughly 130,000 clones, about 87% seen once. Sequencing used peripheral blood. This receptor was taken from a woman in her fifties or sixties with acute or convalescent COVID-19.

The CDR3 nucleotides are TGTGCCAGCAGCTTAGGACAAAAGGCCTCCTACGAGCAGTACTTC. Encoded protein: CASSLGQKASYEQYF. The chain combines TRBV7-6 with TRBJ2-7, with D unresolved. V gave up 1 base and J gave up 0 bases, with 10 bases separating them. Per the germline V gene, CDR1 is SGHVS and CDR2 is FNYEAQ. The CDR3 has 15 amino acids.